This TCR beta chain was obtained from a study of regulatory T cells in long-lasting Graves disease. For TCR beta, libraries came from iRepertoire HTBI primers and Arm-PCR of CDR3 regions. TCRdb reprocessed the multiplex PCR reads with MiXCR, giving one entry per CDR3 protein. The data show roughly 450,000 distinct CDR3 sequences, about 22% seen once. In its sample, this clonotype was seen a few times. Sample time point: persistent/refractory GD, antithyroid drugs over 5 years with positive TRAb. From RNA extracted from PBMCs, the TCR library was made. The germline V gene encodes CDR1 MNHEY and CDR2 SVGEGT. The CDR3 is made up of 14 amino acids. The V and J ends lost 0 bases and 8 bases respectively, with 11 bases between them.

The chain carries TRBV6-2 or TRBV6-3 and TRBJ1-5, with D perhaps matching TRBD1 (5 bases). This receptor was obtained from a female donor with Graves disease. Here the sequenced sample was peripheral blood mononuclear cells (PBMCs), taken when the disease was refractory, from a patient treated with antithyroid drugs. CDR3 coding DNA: TGTGCCAGCAGTTACTCCCCAGGACACGAGCCCCAGCATTTT. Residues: CASSYSPGHEPQHF.